The next 10 T cell receptor beta chains were all read from a single sample in a study of T cell changes during pregnancy in multiple sclerosis (dated by TCRdb to 2018 to 2020). Receptor libraries were prepared by the immunoSEQ multiplex PCR assay. TCRdb retrieved this table from immuneACCESS and kept in-frame rearrangements only. Not all clones are present; in checked studies, unresolved V genes account for under half, and no reason is known for the remainder. The sample table contains about 73,000 clones; only one count was recorded for under 90% of them. The ten largest make up over 7.5% of the sample. Sequenced here: peripheral blood, sampled after pregnancy. The receptors derive from a female donor in good health, enrolled as a control in a pregnancy study.

V gene TRBV5-1 combines with J gene TRBJ2-5; 7 bases agree with TRBD2. The CDR3 loop spans 14 amino acids. J gave up 5 bases and V 5 bases, and 9 bases lay outside the gene matches. CDR1 is SGHRS, CDR2 YFSETQ, per germline. The CDR3 sequence is CASSRGGARETQYF. The DNA for the CDR3 is TGCGCCAGCAGTCGGGGAGGGGCGCGTGAGACCCAGTACTTC.

The gene calls are TRBV29-1 and TRBJ2-7; 8 bases map to TRBD2. CDR1 and CDR2 from the germline V gene are SQVTM and ANQGSEA. This CDR3 region has 13 residues. V trimming: 4 bases; J trimming: 3 bases; junction bases outside the gene matches: 5. As DNA, the CDR3 is TGCAGCGTTGTGCGCGGGGGGAACTACGAGCAGTACTTC. Translation gives CSVVRGGNYEQYF.

The chain has TRBV11-2 and TRBJ1-2, with 8 bases matching TRBD1. The CDR3 runs 14 residues. The V gene end was trimmed by 5 bases and the J gene end by 6 bases; junction bases not matched to a gene: 8. Germline CDR1 and CDR2: SGHAT and FQNNGV. The CDR3 sequence: CASSPQGQGDGYTF. CDR3 in DNA: TGTGCCAGCAGCCCCCAAGGACAGGGCGATGGCTACACCTTC.

The J gene is TRBJ1-2, the V gene TRBV7-9; TRBD1 matches at 7 bases. This CDR3 spans 14 amino acids. Losses at the gene ends were 5 bases for V and 6 bases for J; bases not matched to a gene: 9. In germline, CDR1 is SEHNR, CDR2 FQNEAQ (reference sequence). CDR3 in amino acids: CASSLGTGDDGYTF. CDR3 DNA sequence: TGTGCCAGCAGCCTGGGAACAGGGGACGATGGCTACACCTTC.

DNA of the CDR3: TGTGCCAGCAGCCAAGGGACAGCCGAGCTGTTTTTT. It codes for CASSQGTAELFF. The chain links TRBV14 to TRBJ2-2; TRBD1 is a possible D gene (6 bases). Germline V gives CDR1 SGHDN, CDR2 FVKESK. Trimming took 1 base from V and 11 from J, leaving 8 bases between them. The CDR3 has 12 residues.

This clone was recorded once. V usage is TRBV6-5 and J usage is TRBJ2-7; D not certain. V lost 7 bases to trimming and J lost 6 bases, with 10 bases between them. The CDR3 extends over 11 amino acids. Germline CDR1 MNHEY, CDR2 SVGAGI. CDR3 DNA: TGTGCCAGCATTTCATTCGGCGAGCAGTACTTC. This translates into CASISFGEQYF.

The chain carries TRBV5-1 and TRBJ2-7; 12 bases align to TRBD2. Germline V CDR1 and CDR2: SGHRS, YFSETQ. Trimming at V came to 4 bases and at J to 5 bases, leaving 7 bases not matched to a gene. The CDR3 is 15 amino acids. CDR3 protein: CASSALTSGSNEQYF. The CDR3 bases are TGCGCCAGCAGCGCACTGACTAGCGGGAGTAACGAGCAGTACTTC.

DNA for the CDR3: TGTGCCAGCTCACCACCTGGGACAGGGGGCAATGAGCAGTTCTTC. This encodes CASSPPGTGGNEQFF. This chain uses TRBV18 with TRBJ2-1, with TRBD1 matching 11 bases. J was trimmed by 6 bases and V by 0 bases; bases with no gene match: 1. There are 15 residues in the CDR3. Germline lookup yields CDR1 KGHSH and CDR2 LQKENI.

This chain connects TRBV6-1 to TRBJ1-2, with D unclear. The length of the CDR3 is 16 residues. Trimming left V 1 base short and J 5 bases short, with 17 bases between. Germline assignment: CDR1 MNHNS and CDR2 SASEGT. The CDR3 bases are TGTGCCAGCAGTGAAGAAGCCGCAGTCGGGGTATATGGCTACACCTTC. This sequence encodes CASSEEAAVGVYGYTF.

The chain uses TRBV19 and TRBJ2-4; D not certain. Germline V gene sequence: CDR1 LNHDA, CDR2 SQIVND (reference sequence). There are 12 residues in the CDR3. V lost 11 bases, J lost 5 bases, and 13 bases lay in between. CDR3 sequence reads: CASEAEENIQYF. CDR3 DNA sequence: TGTGCCTCCGAGGCAGAAGAAAACATTCAGTACTTC.